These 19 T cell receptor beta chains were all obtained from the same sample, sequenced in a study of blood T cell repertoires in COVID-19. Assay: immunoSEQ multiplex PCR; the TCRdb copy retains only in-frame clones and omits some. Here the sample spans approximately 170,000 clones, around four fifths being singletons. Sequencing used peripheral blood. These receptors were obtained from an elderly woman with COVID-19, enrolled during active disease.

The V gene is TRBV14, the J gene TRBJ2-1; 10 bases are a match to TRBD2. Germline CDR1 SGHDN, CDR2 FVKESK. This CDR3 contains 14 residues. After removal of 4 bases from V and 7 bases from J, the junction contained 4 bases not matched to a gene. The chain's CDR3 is CASSLQAGGNEQFF. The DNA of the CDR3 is TGTGCCAGCAGCCTTCAAGCGGGAGGGAATGAGCAGTTCTTC.

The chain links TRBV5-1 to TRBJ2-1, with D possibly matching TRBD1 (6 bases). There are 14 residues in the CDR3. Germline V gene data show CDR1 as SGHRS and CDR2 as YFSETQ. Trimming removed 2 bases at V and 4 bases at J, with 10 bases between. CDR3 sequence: CASSLQGYYNEQFF. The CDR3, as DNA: TGCGCCAGCAGCTTACAGGGTTATTACAATGAGCAGTTCTTC.

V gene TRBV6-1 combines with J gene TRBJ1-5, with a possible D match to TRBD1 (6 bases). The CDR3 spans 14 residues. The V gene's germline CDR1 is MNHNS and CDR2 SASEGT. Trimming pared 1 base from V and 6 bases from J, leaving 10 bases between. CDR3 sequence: CASSEGGLLQPQHF. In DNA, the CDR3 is TGTGCCAGCAGTGAAGGGGGGCTTCTTCAGCCCCAGCATTTT.

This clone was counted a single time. The CDR3 sequence: CASSLLAGDYNEQFF. The CDR3 nucleotides read TGTGCCAGCTCACTTCTAGCGGGGGACTACAATGAGCAGTTCTTC. This chain connects TRBV18 to TRBJ2-1; 10 positions match TRBD2. V gave up 4 bases and J gave up 3 bases; unmatched junction bases: 3. CDR3 length equals 15 residues. From germline, CDR1 is KGHSH and CDR2 LQKENI.

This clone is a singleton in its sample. CDR3 in DNA: TGTGCCAGCAGTTTAGCGCACACAGGGTACACCTTC. Translating it yields CASSLAHTGYTF. The J gene is TRBJ1-2, the V gene TRBV12-3 or TRBV12-4, with TRBD1 as a possible D gene (6 bases). V lost 0 bases and J 11 bases, leaving 10 bases between the germline ends. This CDR3 region has 12 residues.

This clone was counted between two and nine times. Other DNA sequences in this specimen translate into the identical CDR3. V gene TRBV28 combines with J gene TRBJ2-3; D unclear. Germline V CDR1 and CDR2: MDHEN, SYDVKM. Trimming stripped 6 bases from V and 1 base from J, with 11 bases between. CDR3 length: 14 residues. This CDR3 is CASSLPGRTDTQYF. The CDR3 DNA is TGTGCCAGCAGCCTTCCAGGTCGCACAGATACGCAGTATTTT.

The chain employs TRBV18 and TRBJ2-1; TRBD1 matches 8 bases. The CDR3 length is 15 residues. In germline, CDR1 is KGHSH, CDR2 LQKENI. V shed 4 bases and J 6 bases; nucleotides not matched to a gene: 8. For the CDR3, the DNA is TGTGCCAGCTCACAAGACAGGGGAATCCTCAATGAGCAGTTCTTC. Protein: CASSQDRGILNEQFF.

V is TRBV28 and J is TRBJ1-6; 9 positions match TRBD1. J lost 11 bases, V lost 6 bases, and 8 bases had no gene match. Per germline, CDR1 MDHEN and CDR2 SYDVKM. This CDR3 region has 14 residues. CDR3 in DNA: TGTGCCAGCAGCGGGGGACAGGGTGACCCACCCCTCCACTTT. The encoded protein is CASSGGQGDPPLHF.

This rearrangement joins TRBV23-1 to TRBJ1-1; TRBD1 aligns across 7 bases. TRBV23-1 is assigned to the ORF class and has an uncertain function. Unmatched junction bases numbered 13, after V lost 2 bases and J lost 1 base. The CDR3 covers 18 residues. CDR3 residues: CASSQAPLTGYGNTEAFF. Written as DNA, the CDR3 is TGCGCCAGCAGTCAAGCGCCTCTGACAGGGTACGGGAACACTGAAGCTTTCTTT.

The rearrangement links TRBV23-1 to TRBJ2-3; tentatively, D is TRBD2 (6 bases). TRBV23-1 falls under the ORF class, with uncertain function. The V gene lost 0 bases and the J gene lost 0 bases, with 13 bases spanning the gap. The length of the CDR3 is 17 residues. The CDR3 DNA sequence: TGCGCCAGCAGTCAATCGTACCGGGGGTGTAGCACAGATACGCAGTATTTT. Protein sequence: CASSQSYRGCSTDTQYF.

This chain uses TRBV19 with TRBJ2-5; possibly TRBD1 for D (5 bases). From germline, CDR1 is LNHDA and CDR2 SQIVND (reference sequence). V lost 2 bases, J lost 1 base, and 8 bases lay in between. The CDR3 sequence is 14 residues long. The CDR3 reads CASSIQGFQETQYF. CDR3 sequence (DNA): TGTGCCAGTAGTATACAGGGTTTCCAAGAGACCCAGTACTTC.

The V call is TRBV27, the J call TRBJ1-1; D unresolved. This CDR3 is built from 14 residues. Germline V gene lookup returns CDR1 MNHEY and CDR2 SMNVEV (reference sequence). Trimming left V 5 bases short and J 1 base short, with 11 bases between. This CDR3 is CASSEITRNTEAFF. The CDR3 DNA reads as TGTGCCAGCAGTGAAATAACAAGGAACACTGAAGCTTTCTTT.

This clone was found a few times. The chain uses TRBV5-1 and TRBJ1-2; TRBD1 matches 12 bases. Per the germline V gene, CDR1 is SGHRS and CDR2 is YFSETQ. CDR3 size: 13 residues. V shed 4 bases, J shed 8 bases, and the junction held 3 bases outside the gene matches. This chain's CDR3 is CASSQGQGAGYTF. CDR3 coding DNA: TGCGCCAGCAGCCAGGGACAGGGGGCGGGCTACACCTTC.

The CDR3, as DNA: TGTGCCAGCAGGCGGTCGGGGAGGGCTCCCGGGGAGCTGTTTTTT. This gives the protein CASRRSGRAPGELFF. The chain couples TRBV7-9 to TRBJ2-2, with 7 bases fitting TRBD2. The CDR3 contains 15 residues. J was trimmed by 6 bases and V by 6 bases; bases with no gene match: 10. CDR1 and CDR2 from the germline V gene are SEHNR and FQNEAQ (reference sequence). Using reference TRBV7-9 and TRBJ2-2 for the parts outside the CDR3, the full variable domain is DTGVSQNPRHKITKRGQNVTFRCDPISEHNRLYWYRQTLGQGPEFLTYFQNEAQLEKSRLLSDRFSAERPKGSFSTLEIQRTEQGDSAMYLCASRRSGRAPGELFFGEGSRLTVL.

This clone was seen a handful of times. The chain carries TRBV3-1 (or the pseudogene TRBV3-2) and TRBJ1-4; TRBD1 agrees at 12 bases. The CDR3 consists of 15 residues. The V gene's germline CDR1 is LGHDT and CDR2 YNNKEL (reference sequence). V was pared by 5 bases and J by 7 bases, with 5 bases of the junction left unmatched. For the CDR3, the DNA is TGTGCCAGCAGCAACCGGGACAGGGGGCTTGAAAAACTGTTTTTT. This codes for CASSNRDRGLEKLFF.

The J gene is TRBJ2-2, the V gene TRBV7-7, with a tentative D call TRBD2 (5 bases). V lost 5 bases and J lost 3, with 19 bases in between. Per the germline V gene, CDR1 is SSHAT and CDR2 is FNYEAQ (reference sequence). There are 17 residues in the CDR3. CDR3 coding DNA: TGTGCCAGCAGCCAAATAGCGTCTCCTGGGTACACCGGGGAGCTGTTTTTT. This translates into CASSQIASPGYTGELFF.

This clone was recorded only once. The CDR3 loop is CSVDRGQRYNEQFF. The CDR3 nucleotides read TGCAGCGTTGACAGGGGACAGAGATACAATGAGCAGTTCTTC. This chain connects TRBV29-1 to TRBJ2-1; 7 positions agree with TRBD1. Losses at the gene ends were 3 bases for V and 4 bases for J; bases not matched to a gene: 6. The V gene's germline CDR1 is SQVTM and CDR2 ANQGSEA. This CDR3 contains 14 residues.

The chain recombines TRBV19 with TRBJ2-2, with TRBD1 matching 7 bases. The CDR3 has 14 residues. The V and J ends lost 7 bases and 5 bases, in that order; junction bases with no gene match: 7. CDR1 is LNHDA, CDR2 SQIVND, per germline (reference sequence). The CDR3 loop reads CASTTTGWTGELFF. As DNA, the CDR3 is TGTGCCAGTACCACGACAGGGTGGACCGGGGAGCTGTTTTTT.

The CDR3 DNA sequence: TGCGCCAGCGGATCGGGACTAGCGGGCGCAGGGGAGCTGTTTTTT. Protein sequence: CASGSGLAGAGELFF. The chain carries TRBV5-1 and TRBJ2-2, with TRBD2 matching 12 bases. CDR1 and CDR2 from the germline V gene are SGHRS and YFSETQ. V shed 7 bases and J 8 bases; nucleotides not matched to a gene: 9. CDR3 length: 15 amino acids.